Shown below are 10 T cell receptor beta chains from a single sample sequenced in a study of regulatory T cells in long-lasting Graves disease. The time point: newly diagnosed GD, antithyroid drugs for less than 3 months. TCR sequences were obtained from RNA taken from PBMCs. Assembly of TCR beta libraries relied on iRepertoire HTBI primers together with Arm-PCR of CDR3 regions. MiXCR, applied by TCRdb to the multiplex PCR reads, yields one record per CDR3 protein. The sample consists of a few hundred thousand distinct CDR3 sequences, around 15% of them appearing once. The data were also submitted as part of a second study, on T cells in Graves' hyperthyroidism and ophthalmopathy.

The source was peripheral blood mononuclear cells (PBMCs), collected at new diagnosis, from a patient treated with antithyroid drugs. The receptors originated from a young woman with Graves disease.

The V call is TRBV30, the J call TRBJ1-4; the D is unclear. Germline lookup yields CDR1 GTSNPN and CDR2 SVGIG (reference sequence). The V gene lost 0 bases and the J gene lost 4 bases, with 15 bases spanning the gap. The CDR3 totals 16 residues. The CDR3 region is CAWSVFSRGRNEKLFF. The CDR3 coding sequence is TGTGCCTGGAGTGTCTTCTCGCGAGGACGTAATGAAAAACTGTTTTTT. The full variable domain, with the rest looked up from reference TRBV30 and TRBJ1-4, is SQTIHQWPATLVQPVGSPLSLECTVEGTSNPNLYWYRQAAGRGLQLLFYSVGIGQISSEVPQNLSASRPQDRQFILSSKKLLLSDSGFYLCAWSVFSRGRNEKLFFGSGTQLSVL.

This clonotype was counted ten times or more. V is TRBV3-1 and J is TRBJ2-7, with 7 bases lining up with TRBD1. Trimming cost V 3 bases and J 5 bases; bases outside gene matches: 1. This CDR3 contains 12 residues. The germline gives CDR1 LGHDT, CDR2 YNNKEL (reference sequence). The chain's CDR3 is CASSQTGNEQYF. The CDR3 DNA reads TGTGCCAGCAGCCAGACAGGGAACGAGCAGTACTTC.

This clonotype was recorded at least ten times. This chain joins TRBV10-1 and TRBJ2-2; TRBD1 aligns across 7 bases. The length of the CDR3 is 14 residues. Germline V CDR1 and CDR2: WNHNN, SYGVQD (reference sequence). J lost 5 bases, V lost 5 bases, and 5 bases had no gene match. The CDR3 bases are TGCGCCAGCAGTTCCGGGACAGAAACCGGGGAGCTGTTTTTT. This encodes CASSSGTETGELFF.

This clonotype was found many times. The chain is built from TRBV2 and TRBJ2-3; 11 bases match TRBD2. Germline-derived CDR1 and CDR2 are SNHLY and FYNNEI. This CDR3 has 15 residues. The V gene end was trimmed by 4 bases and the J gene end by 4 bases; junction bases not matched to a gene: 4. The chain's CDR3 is CASSVLAGGADTQYF. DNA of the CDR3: TGTGCCAGCAGTGTTCTAGCGGGAGGCGCAGATACGCAGTATTTT. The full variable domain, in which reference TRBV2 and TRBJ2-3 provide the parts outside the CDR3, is EPEVTQTPSHQVTQMGQEVILRCVPISNHLYFYWYRQILGQKVEFLVSFYNNEISEKSEIFDDQFSVERPDGSNFTLKIRSTKLEDSAMYFCASSVLAGGADTQYFGPGTRLTVL.

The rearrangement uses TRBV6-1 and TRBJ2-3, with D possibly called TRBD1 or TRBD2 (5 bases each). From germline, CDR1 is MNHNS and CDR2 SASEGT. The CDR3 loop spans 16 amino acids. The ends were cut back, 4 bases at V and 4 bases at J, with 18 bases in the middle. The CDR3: CASSGTPGLGADTQYF. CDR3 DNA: TGTGCCAGCAGTGGCACCCCGGGGTTGGGGGCAGATACGCAGTATTTT.

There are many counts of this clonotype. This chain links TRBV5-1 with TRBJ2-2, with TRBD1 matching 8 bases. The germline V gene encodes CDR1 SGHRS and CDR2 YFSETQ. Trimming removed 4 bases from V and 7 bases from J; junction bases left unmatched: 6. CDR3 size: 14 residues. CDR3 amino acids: CASSLDRVIGELFF. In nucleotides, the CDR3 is TGCGCCAGCAGCCTGGACAGGGTGATCGGGGAGCTGTTTTTT.

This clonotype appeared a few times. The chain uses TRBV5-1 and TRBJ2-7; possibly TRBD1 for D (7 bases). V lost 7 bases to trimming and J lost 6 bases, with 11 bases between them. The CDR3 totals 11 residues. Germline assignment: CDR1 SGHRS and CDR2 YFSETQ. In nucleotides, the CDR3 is TGCGCCAGCGCAGGGGGAGGCGAGCAGTACTTC. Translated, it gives CASAGGGEQYF.

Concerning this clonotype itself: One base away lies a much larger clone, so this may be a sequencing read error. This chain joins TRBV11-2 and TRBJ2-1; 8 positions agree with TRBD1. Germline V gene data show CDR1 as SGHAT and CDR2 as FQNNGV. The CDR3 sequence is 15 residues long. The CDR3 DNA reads TGTGCCGGCAGCAGCTCAGGGGGCATCTACAATGAGCAGTTCTTC. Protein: CAGSSSGGIYNEQFF.

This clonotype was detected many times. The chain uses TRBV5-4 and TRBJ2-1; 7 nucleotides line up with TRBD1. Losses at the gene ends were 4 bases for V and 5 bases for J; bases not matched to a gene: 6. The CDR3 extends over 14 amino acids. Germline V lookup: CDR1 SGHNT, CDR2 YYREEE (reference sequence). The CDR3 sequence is CASSPETGNNEQFF. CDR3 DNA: TGTGCCAGCAGCCCCGAGACAGGGAACAATGAGCAGTTCTTC.

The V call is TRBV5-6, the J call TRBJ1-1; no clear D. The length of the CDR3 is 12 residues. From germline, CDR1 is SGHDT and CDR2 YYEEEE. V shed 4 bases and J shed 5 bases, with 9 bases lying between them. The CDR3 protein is CASSIRRTEAFF. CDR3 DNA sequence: TGTGCCAGCAGCATCCGGCGGACTGAAGCTTTCTTT.